The 14 T cell receptor beta chains reported below all come from one sample, sequenced in a study of shared clonotypes between healthy human individuals. The protocol was immunoSEQ multiplex PCR, while the TCRdb copy is restricted to in-frame clones and leaves out a portion. The sample includes approximately 350,000 clones, about 96% of them seen just once. The sample comprised memory CD8+ T cells sorted from blood. Subset here: CD45RO+ cells pooled with CCR7-negative TemRA cells. These receptors came from a young man in good health.

The chain combines TRBV5-1 with TRBJ2-2, with D unresolved. Between the trimmed V and J ends, which lost 5 bases and 3 bases, there was a span of 5 bases. The CDR3 consists of 12 residues. Germline V gives CDR1 SGHRS, CDR2 YFSETQ. The DNA for the CDR3 is TGCGCCAGCAGTGAGCACACCGGGGAGCTGTTTTTT. Translation gives CASSEHTGELFF.

The chain is built from TRBV6-1 and TRBJ2-7; possibly TRBD1 for D (6 bases). Trimming left V 5 bases short and J 7 bases short, with 18 bases between. The CDR3 runs 14 residues. Per germline, CDR1 MNHNS and CDR2 SASEGT. In DNA, the CDR3 is TGTGCCAGCAGTCAGACTTGGACAGTAAAAGAGCAGTACTTC. It yields the protein CASSQTWTVKEQYF.

This chain joins TRBV10-3 and TRBJ2-7; D may match TRBD1 or TRBD2 (5 bases each). The V gene's germline CDR1 is ENHRY and CDR2 SYGVKD. V was clipped by 2 bases and J by 0 bases, with 11 bases between them. The CDR3 has 15 residues. The CDR3 nucleotides are TGTGCCATCAGTGAGCCGGGACCAAACTCCTACGAGCAGTACTTC. This translates into CAISEPGPNSYEQYF.

This clone occurred once. The chain has TRBV11-2 and TRBJ1-1, with unresolved D. The CDR3 has 12 residues. Germline CDR1 reads SGHAT; CDR2 reads FQNNGV. With 0 bases removed from V and 8 bases from J, the gap between germline ends came to 7 bases. The CDR3 reads CASSLEGNEAFF. CDR3 nucleotide sequence: TGTGCCAGCAGCTTAGAAGGTAACGAAGCTTTCTTT.

The table lists this clone with a count of one. The gene calls are TRBV6-5 and TRBJ2-7, with D possibly being TRBD2 (6 bases). CDR1 is MNHEY, CDR2 SVGAGI, per germline. V was shortened by 2 bases and J by 3 bases, with 11 bases between the two germline ends. This CDR3 region has 14 residues. The CDR3 reads CASSYGRLGYEQYF. The CDR3 coding sequence is TGTGCCAGCAGTTACGGGAGGTTAGGCTACGAGCAGTACTTC.

The gene calls are TRBV9 and TRBJ1-1; perhaps TRBD1 as D (6 bases). This CDR3 spans 16 amino acids. Germline V CDR1 and CDR2: SGDLS, YYNGEE. The V and J ends lost 3 bases and 5 bases respectively, with 20 bases between them. For the CDR3, the DNA is TGTGCCAGCAGCGCCCTGGACAGCCCATGGGGAACTGAAGCTTTCTTT. Translated: CASSALDSPWGTEAFF.

The J gene is TRBJ1-5, the V gene TRBV6-6; 8 bases are shared with TRBD1. CDR1 and CDR2 (germline): MNHNY, SVGAGI (reference sequence). V shed 4 bases and J 3 bases; nucleotides not matched to a gene: 8. The length of the CDR3 is 16 residues. CDR3 nucleotide sequence: TGTGCCAGCAGTTTATACGGGACAGGCCTCAATCAGCCCCAGCATTTT. It yields the protein CASSLYGTGLNQPQHF.

The chain employs TRBV14 and TRBJ2-3; D remains unclear. CDR3 length: 11 amino acids. The V and J ends lost 7 bases and 4 bases respectively, with 6 bases between them. Per the germline V gene, CDR1 is SGHDN and CDR2 is FVKESK. DNA for the CDR3: TGTGCCAGCAACGATGCAGATACGCAGTATTTT. Its translation is CASNDADTQYF. The whole variable domain, remainder taken from reference TRBV14 and TRBJ2-3, is EAGVTQFPSHSVIEKGQTVTLRCDPISGHDNLYWYRRVMGKEIKFLLHFVKESKQDESGMPNNRFLAERTGGTYSTLKVQPAELEDSGVYFCASNDADTQYFGPGTRLTVL.

This chain uses TRBV28 with TRBJ1-3, with D perhaps matching TRBD1 (5 bases). The ends were cut back, 2 bases at V and 1 base at J, with 9 bases in the middle. There are 15 residues in the CDR3. In germline, CDR1 is MDHEN, CDR2 SYDVKM. The DNA of the CDR3 is TGTGCCAGCAGTTTAGGGACGGCTTCTGGAAACACCATATATTTT. Its protein product is CASSLGTASGNTIYF.

This chain connects TRBV27 to TRBJ2-3, with TRBD2 matching 7 bases. Germline V gives CDR1 MNHEY, CDR2 SMNVEV (reference sequence). V shed 3 bases and J 6 bases; nucleotides not matched to a gene: 6. The CDR3 spans 14 residues. The CDR3: CASSLAGAFDTQYF. CDR3 DNA: TGTGCCAGCAGTTTGGCGGGAGCTTTTGATACGCAGTATTTT.

This clone came up a few times. The chain couples TRBV28 to TRBJ2-5; 7 bases map to TRBD1. J was trimmed by 3 bases and V by 6 bases; bases with no gene match: 10. The CDR3 totals 15 residues. Germline CDR1 and CDR2: MDHEN and SYDVKM. DNA for the CDR3: TGTGCCAGCAGCCCACCGGAAGGGACAGAAGAGACCCAGTACTTC. Translation gives CASSPPEGTEETQYF.

This rearrangement joins TRBV14 to TRBJ2-1; 13 bases map to TRBD2. This CDR3 is built from 17 residues. The ends lost 0 bases at V and 10 bases at J; junction bases unmatched: 9. Germline-derived CDR1 and CDR2 are SGHDN and FVKESK. CDR3 nucleotides: TGTGCCAGCAGCCAAGATAGGGGGACTAGCGGGATGTCAGAGCAGTTCTTC. As protein: CASSQDRGTSGMSEQFF.

The genes are TRBV10-1 and TRBJ2-2; possible D gene TRBD1, 6 bases. This CDR3 spans 16 amino acids. V lost 0 bases, J lost 5 bases, and 13 bases lay in between. Germline V CDR1 and CDR2: WNHNN, SYGVQD (reference sequence). DNA of the CDR3: TGCGCCAGCAGTGAGTCGCTGGGAAGGGGGACCGGGGAGCTGTTTTTT. It encodes CASSESLGRGTGELFF.

V usage is TRBV1 and J usage is TRBJ1-3. TRBV1 is a pseudogene. CDR3 length: 14 residues. CDR3 sequence (DNA): TGCACCGGAGGTGCGGGAAAGGCTGGAAACACCATATATTTT. Translation: CTGGAGKAGNTIYF.